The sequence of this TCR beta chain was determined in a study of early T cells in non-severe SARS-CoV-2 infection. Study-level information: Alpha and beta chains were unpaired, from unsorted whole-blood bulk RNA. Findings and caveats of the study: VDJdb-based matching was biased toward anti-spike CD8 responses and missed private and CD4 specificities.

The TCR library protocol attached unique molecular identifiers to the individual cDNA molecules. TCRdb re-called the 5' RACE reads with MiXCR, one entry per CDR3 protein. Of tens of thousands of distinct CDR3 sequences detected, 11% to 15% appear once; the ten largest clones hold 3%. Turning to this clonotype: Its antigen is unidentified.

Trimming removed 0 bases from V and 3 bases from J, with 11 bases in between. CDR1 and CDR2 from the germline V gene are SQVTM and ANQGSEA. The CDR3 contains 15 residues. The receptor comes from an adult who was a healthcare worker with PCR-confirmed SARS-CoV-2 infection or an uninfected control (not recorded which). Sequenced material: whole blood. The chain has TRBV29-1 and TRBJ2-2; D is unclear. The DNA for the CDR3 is TGCAGCGTTGAAGATCCTGCCAGTTACACCGGGGAGCTGTTTTTT. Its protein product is CSVEDPASYTGELFF.